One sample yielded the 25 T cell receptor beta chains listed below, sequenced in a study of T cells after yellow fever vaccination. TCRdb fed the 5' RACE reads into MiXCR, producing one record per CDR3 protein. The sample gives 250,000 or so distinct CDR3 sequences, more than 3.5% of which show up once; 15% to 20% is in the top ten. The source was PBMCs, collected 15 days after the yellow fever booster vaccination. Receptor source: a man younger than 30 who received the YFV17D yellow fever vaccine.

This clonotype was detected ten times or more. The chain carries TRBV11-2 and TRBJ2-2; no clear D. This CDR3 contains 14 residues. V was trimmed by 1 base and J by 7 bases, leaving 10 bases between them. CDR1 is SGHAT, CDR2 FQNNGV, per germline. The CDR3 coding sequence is TGTGCCAGCAGCTTAGGGATCAATAGCGGGGAGCTGTTTTTT. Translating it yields CASSLGINSGELFF.

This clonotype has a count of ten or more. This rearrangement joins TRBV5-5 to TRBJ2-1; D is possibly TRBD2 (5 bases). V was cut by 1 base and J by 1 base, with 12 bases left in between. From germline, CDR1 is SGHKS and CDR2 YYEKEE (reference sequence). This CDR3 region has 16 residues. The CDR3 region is CASSLFRRNSYNEQFF. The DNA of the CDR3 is TGTGCCAGCAGCTTGTTTCGGAGGAATTCCTACAATGAGCAGTTCTTC.

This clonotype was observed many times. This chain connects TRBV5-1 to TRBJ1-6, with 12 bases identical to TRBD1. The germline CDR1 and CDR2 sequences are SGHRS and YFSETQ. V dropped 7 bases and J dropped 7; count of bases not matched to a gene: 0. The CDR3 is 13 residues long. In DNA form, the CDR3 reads TGCGCCAGCGGGACAGGGGGCAATTCACCCCTCCACTTT. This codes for CASGTGGNSPLHF. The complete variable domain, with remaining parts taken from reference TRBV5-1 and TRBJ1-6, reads KAGVTQTPRYLIKTRGQQVTLSCSPISGHRSVSWYQQTPGQGLQFLFEYFSETQRNKGNFPGRFSGRQFSNSRSEMNVSTLELGDSALYLCASGTGGNSPLHFGNGTRLTVT.

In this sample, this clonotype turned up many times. CDR3 residues: CASSPRQYGYTF. In DNA form, the CDR3 reads TGTGCCAGCAGCCCCCGACAGTATGGCTACACCTTC. The chain combines TRBV7-2 with TRBJ1-2, with a possible D match to TRBD1 (5 bases). The CDR3 has 12 residues. Germline lookup yields CDR1 SGHTA and CDR2 FQGNSA. V lost 5 bases and J lost 5, with 9 bases in between.

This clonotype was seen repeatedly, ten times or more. CDR3 in DNA: TGTGCCAGCAGCGCCCGGACAGGGAGGTCGAGAGAGCAGTTCTTC. Amino acid sequence: CASSARTGRSREQFF. J is TRBJ2-1 and V is TRBV11-2; TRBD1 matches 8 bases. The CDR3 length is 15 residues. V lost 5 bases and J lost 10; bases outside the gene matches: 13. Germline values: CDR1 SGHAT, CDR2 FQNNGV.

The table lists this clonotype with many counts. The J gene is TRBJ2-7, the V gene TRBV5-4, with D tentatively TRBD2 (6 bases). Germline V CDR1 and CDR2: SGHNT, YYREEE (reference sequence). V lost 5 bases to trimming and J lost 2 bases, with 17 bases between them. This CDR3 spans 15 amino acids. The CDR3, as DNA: TGTGCCAGCAGTGACGGGGGTTGGAGGCCCTACGAGCAGTACTTC. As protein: CASSDGGWRPYEQYF.

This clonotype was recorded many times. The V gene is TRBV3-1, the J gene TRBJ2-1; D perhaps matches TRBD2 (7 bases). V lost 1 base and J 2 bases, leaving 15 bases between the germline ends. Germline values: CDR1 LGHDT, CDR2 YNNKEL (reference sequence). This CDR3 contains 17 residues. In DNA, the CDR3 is TGTGCCAGCAGCCAAGGGGGGAGGGGGTGGCCCTACAATGAGCAGTTCTTC. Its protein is CASSQGGRGWPYNEQFF.

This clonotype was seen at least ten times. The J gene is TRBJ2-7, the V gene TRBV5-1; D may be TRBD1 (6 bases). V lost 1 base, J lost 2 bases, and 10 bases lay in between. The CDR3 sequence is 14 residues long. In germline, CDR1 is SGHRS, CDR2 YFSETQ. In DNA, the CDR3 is TGCGCCAGCAGCTTGTTACAGGGTACCTACGAGCAGTACTTC. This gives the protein CASSLLQGTYEQYF.

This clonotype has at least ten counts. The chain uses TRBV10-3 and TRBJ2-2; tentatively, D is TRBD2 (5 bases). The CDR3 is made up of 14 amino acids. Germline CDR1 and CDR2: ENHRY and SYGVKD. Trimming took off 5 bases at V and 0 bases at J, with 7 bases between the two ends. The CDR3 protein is CAISSGTNTGELFF. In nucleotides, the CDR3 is TGTGCCATCAGTTCCGGGACGAACACCGGGGAGCTGTTTTTT.

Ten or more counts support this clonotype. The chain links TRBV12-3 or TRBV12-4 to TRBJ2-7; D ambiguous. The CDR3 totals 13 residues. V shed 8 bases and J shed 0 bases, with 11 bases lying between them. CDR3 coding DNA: TGTGCCAGCTTTTCAGGCTACTCCTACGAGCAGTACTTC. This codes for CASFSGYSYEQYF.

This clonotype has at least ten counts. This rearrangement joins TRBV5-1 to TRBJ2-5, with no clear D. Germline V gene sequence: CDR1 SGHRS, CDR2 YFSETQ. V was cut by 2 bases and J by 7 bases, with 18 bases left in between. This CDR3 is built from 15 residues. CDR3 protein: CASSFSFERSGTQYF. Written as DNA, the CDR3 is TGCGCCAGCAGCTTTTCCTTCGAAAGATCTGGGACCCAGTACTTC.

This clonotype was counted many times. The CDR3 DNA sequence: TGTGCCAGCAGCCACAGGGGTGCGCAGTATTTT. Translated: CASSHRGAQYF. V is TRBV6-5 and J is TRBJ2-3, with TRBD1 matching over 7 bases. Trimming cost V 6 bases and J 10 bases; bases outside gene matches: 4. Germline CDR1 and CDR2: MNHEY and SVGAGI. CDR3 length: 11 residues.

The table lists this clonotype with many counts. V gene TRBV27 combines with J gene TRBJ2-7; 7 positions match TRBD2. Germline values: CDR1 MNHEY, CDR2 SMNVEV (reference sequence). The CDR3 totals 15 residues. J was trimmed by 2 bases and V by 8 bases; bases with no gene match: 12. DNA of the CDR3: TGTGCCAGCTCGGCCGGGCCAGCGGGAACCTACGAGCAGTACGTC. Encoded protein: CASSAGPAGTYEQYV.

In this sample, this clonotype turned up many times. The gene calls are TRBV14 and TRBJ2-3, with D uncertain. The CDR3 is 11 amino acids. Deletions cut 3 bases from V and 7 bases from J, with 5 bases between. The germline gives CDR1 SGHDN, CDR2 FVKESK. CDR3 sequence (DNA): TGTGCCAGCAGCCATGAAAATACGCAGTATTTT. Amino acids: CASSHENTQYF.

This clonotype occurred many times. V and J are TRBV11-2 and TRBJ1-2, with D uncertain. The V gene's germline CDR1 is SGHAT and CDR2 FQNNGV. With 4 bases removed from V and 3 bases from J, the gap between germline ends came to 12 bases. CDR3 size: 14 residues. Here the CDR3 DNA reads TGTGCCAGCAGCTGGACGATTGGGGACTATGGCTACACCTTC. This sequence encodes CASSWTIGDYGYTF.

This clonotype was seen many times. This CDR3 is CASSRQPLWQPQHF. The CDR3 region has the DNA TGTGCCAGCAGTCGACAGCCCCTTTGGCAGCCCCAGCATTTT. J is TRBJ1-5 and V is TRBV12-3 or TRBV12-4, with a possible D match to TRBD1 (5 bases). The CDR3 is 14 residues long. Trimming left V 5 bases short and J 7 bases short, with 15 bases between.

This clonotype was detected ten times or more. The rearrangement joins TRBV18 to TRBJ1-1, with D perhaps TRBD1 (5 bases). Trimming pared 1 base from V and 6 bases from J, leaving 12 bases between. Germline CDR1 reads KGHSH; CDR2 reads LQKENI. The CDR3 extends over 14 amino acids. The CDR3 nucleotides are TGTGCCAGCTCACCACGGGGTTGGGGGGCTGAAGCTTTCTTT. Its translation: CASSPRGWGAEAFF.

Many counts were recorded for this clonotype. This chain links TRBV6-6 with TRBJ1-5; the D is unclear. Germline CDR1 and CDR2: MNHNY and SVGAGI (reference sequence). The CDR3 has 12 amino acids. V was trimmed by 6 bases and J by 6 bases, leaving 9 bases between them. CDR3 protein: CASSPWSQPQHF. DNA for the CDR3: TGTGCCAGCAGCCCCTGGAGTCAGCCCCAGCATTTT.

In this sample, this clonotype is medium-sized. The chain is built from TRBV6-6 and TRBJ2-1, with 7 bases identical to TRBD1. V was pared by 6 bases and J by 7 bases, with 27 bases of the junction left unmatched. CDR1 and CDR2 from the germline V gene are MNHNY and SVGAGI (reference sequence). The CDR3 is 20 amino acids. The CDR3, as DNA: TGTGCCAGCAGCCCCTTTATATATAGGATTTCGGGCAGGGGGTCTAATGAGCAGTTCTTC. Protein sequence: CASSPFIYRISGRGSNEQFF.

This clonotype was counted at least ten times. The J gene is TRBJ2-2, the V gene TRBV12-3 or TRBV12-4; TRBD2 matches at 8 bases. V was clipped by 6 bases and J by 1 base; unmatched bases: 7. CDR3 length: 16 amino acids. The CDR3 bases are TGTGCCAGCAGGGCCCCAAGCGGGGGGAACACCGGGGAGCTGTTTTTT. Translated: CASRAPSGGNTGELFF.

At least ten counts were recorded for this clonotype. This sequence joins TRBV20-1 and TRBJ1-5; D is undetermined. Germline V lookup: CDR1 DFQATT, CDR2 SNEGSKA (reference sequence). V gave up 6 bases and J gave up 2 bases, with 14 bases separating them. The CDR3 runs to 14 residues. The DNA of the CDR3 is TGCAGTGCCCGCCGCCTCTGGGGCAATCAGCCCCAGCATTTT. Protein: CSARRLWGNQPQHF.

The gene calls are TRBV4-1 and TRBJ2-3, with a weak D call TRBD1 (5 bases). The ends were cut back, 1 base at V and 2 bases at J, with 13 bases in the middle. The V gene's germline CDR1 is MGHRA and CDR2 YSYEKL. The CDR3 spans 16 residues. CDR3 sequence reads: CASSQGQGATTDTQYF. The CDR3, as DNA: TGCGCCAGCAGCCAAGGGCAGGGCGCCACCACAGATACGCAGTATTTT.

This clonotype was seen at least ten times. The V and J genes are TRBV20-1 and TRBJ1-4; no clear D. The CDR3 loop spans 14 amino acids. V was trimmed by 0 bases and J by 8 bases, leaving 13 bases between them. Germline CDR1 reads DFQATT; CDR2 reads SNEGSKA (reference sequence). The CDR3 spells CSARDPTRAEKLFF. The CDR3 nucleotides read TGCAGTGCTAGAGATCCTACTCGGGCGGAAAAACTGTTTTTT.

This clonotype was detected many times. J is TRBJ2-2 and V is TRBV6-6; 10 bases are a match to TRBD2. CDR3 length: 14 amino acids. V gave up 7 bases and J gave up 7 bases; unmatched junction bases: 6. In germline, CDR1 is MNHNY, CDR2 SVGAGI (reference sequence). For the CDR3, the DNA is TGTGCCAGCACCAGAGCGGGGGGGTTCGGGGAGCTGTTTTTT. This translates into CASTRAGGFGELFF.

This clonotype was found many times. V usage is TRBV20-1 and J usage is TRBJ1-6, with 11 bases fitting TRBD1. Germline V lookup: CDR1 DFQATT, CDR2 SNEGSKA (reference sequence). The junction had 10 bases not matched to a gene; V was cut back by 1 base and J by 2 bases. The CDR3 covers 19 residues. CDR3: CSARAGTGGFLAYNSPLHF. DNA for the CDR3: TGCAGTGCTAGAGCCGGGACAGGGGGATTTTTGGCCTATAATTCACCCCTCCACTTT.